This note documents a single T cell receptor (beta chain) sequence. Its antigen target is currently unknown. No much larger clone exists at a distance of one base, and base qualities are not known. The data stem from a study of blood T cell repertoires in COVID-19 (dated by TCRdb to the early 2020s). Turning to the overall study: Samples from collaborators originated in the United States, Italy and Spain and spanned both the acute and convalescent phases of COVID-19. HLA class I and class II types, where available, came from metadata supplied by the sample provider rather than from assay-based typing. The prospective study material was composed of cDNA or gDNA derived from T cells, B-cell-depleted T cells, or PBMCs. The samples were drawn from two sources: the first 160 participants of the ongoing ImmuneRACE study, and some 1,300 subjects contributed by 6 global collaborators. A freely available public database, intended as a resource for researchers studying the immune response to SARS-CoV-2, is where the repertoires were released. Deeply sampled blood TCRbeta repertoires from subjects exposed to, actively infected with, or recovered from COVID-19 were included in the dataset. The sample metadata nearly always contained a de-identified subject ID, COVID-19 status, age in years and sex.

TCRbeta CDR3 regions were amplified from genomic DNA by means of the immunoSEQ Assay, a bias-controlled multiplex PCR. On the study's bioinformatics: The number of nucleated cells in each sample was estimated from the amplification of reference gene primers within the assay. Sequence reads were collapsed and filtered to measure the absolute abundance of every unique TCRbeta CDR3 rearrangement. For each sample, productive Simpson clonality was calculated by taking the square root of Simpson's diversity index across productive rearrangements. TCRdb took this table from immuneACCESS and kept in-frame rearrangements with V and J called. Such tables lack part of the clones; where checked against another copy, unresolved V genes explain under half of the gap, and the rest is unexplained. V and J calls and clone size are those listed in that table; D and trimming were worked out from the DNA. Counted in this sample were roughly 250,000 clones; 80% to 90% of them appeared once. Of the sample, under 4.5% is held by the ten largest clones.

Each collaborating institution followed its own protocols to collect whole blood in K2EDTA tubes. For TCRbeta analysis, collaborators shipped samples in one of three forms: frozen whole blood, isolated PBMCs, or DNA extracted from either of those sample types. The research as a whole found: How much clinical and demographic metadata was included differed by source and by participant, and the metadata was provided uncurated.

Spanning cysteine to phenylalanine, the CDR3 consists of 15 amino acids. Of the read, only the CDR3 DNA is kept; its 45 bases are in frame from base 1. The germline V gene supplies CDR1 SGHTA and CDR2 FQGNSA. Trimming at the junction amounts to 4 bases on V and 5 bases on J, and the germline ends lie 14 bases apart. This chain joins TRBV7-2 to TRBJ2-2, and the D gene may be TRBD1, 5 bases matching. What was sequenced was peripheral blood. This clonotype originated in a middle-aged man with acute or convalescent COVID-19. The CDR3 here reads CASSSQDKHTGELFF. The bases are TGTGCCAGCAGCTCACAGGACAAACATACCGGGGAGCTGTTTTTT. The entire variable domain, with the stretches around the CDR3 drawn from the reference TRBV7-2 and TRBJ2-2 proteins, is GAGVSQSPSNKVTEKGKDVELRCDPISGHTALYWYRQSLGQGLEFLIYFQGNSAPDKSGLPSDRFSAERTGGSVSTLTIQRTQQEDSAVYLCASSSQDKHTGELFFGEGSRLTVL.